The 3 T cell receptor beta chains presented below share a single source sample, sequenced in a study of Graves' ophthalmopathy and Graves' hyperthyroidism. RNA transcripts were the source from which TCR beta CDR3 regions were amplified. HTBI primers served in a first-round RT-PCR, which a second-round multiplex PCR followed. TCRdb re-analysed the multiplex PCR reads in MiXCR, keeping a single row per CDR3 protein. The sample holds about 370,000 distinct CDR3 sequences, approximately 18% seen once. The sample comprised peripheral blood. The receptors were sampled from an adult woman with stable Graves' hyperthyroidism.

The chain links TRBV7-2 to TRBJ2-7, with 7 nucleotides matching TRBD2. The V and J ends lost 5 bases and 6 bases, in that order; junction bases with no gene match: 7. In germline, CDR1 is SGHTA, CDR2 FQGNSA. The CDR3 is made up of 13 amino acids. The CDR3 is CASSETSRSEQYF. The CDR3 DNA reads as TGTGCCAGCAGCGAGACTAGCCGGTCCGAGCAGTACTTC.

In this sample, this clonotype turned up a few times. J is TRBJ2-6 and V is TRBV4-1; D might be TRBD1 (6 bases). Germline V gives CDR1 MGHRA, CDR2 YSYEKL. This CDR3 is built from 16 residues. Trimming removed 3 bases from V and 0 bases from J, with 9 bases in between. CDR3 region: CASSQGHLSGANVLTF. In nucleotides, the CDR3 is TGCGCCAGCAGCCAGGGACATCTCTCTGGGGCCAACGTCCTGACTTTC.

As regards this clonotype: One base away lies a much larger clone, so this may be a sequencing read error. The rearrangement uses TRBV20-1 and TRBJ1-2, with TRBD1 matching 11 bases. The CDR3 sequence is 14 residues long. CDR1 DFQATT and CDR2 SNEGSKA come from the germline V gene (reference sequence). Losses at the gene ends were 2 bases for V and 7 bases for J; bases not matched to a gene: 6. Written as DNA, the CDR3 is TGCAGTGCTAGATATTGGGGACAGGGGGTTGGCTACACCTTC. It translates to CSARYWGQGVGYTF.